The clone carrying this TCR beta chain has ten or more counts. Per the germline V gene, CDR1 is SGHDT and CDR2 is YYEEEE. Deletions cut 0 bases from V and 5 bases from J, with 14 bases between. The length of the CDR3 is 15 residues. For TCRbeta, the library was prepared with unique molecular identifiers. TCRdb re-called the PCR reads through MiXCR, storing one row per CDR3 protein. The sample yields 200,000 to 250,000 distinct CDR3 sequences, approximately 8.9% seen once. These data are taken from a study of T-cell reconstitution after alpha-beta-depleted transplantation in children. Sequenced material: PBMCs, mostly from graft donor cells, taken 180 days after TCRalphabeta/CD19-depleted stem cell transplant. The V gene is TRBV5-6, the J gene TRBJ2-5; unclear D gene. This clonotype was sampled from a male patient between 5 and 17 years old who had a stem cell transplant for acute lymphoblastic leukemia, so the T cells may come from the graft donor. For the CDR3, the DNA is TGTGCCAGCAGCTTGGCCCTGGGGTCCATGGAGACCCAGTACTTC. As protein: CASSLALGSMETQYF.